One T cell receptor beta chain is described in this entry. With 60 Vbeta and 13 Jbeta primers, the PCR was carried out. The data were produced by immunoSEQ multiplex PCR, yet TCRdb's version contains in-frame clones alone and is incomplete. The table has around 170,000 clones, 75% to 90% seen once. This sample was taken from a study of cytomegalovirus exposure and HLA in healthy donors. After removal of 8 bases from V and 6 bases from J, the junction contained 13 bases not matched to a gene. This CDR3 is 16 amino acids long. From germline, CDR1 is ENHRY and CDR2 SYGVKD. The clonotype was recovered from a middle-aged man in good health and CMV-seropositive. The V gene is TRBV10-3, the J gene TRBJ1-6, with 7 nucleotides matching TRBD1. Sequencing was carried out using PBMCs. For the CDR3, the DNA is TGTGCCATCGGCCCTAAAGGGGGCCCGGGTAATTCACCCCTCCACTTT. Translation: CAIGPKGGPGNSPLHF.